The 10 T cell receptor beta chains presented below share a single source sample, sequenced in a study of blood T cell repertoires in COVID-19. Profiling relied on immunoSEQ multiplex PCR, and the TCRdb table lists in-frame clones only, not all of them. This sample has some 150,000 clones, with approximately 83% found just once. Sequences were obtained from peripheral blood. The receptors here all came from a woman aged 55-70 years with COVID-19, enrolled during active disease.

The gene calls are TRBV11-1 and TRBJ2-5; possible D gene TRBD1, 7 bases. The CDR3 is 16 residues long. Between the trimmed V and J ends, which lost 1 base and 5 bases, there was a span of 17 bases. Germline CDR1 and CDR2: SGHAT and FQDESV (reference sequence). CDR3 sequence (DNA): TGTGCCAGCAGCTTAGGCGGGACAGTCCGGAGGGAGACCCAGTACTTC. It specifies CASSLGGTVRRETQYF.

This clone was counted many times. The chain is built from TRBV7-9 and TRBJ1-1, with D possibly TRBD1 on 5 matching bases. There are 14 residues in the CDR3. Looked up from germline, CDR1 is SEHNR and CDR2 is FQNEAQ (reference sequence). The V end was cut by 6 bases, the J end by 1 base, with 12 bases between. The CDR3 here is CASRAWGENTEAFF. The CDR3 DNA sequence: TGTGCCAGCAGGGCTTGGGGGGAGAACACTGAAGCTTTCTTT.

The chain uses TRBV27 and TRBJ1-1; a weak D match, TRBD1 (5 bases). Trimming left V 6 bases short and J 5 bases short, with 13 bases between. CDR3 length equals 13 residues. Germline V gene lookup returns CDR1 MNHEY and CDR2 SMNVEV (reference sequence). CDR3 coding DNA: TGTGCCAGCAGGGGGCGGATGGTGACTGAAGCTTTCTTT. Translating gives CASRGRMVTEAFF.

The chain carries TRBV5-1 and TRBJ2-2, with D possibly being TRBD1 (5 bases). The CDR3 totals 16 residues. Germline values: CDR1 SGHRS, CDR2 YFSETQ. V was clipped by 1 base and J by 0 bases, with 10 bases between them. In DNA form, the CDR3 reads TGCGCCAGCAGCTTGAGACAGTATGCGAACACCGGGGAGCTGTTTTTT. Translating it yields CASSLRQYANTGELFF. The whole variable domain, remainder taken from reference TRBV5-1 and TRBJ2-2, is KAGVTQTPRYLIKTRGQQVTLSCSPISGHRSVSWYQQTPGQGLQFLFEYFSETQRNKGNFPGRFSGRQFSNSRSEMNVSTLELGDSALYLCASSLRQYANTGELFFGEGSRLTVL.

The genes are TRBV5-6 and TRBJ2-2; D not resolved. Trimming removed 1 base from V and 7 bases from J, with 8 bases in between. The CDR3 is made up of 13 amino acids. From germline, CDR1 is SGHDT and CDR2 YYEEEE. CDR3 sequence (DNA): TGTGCCAGCAGCTTGATCTCCGGCGGGGAGCTGTTTTTT. Protein product: CASSLISGGELFF.

In its sample, this clone was seen once. The chain joins TRBV4-1 to TRBJ2-7, with a possible D match to TRBD1 (6 bases). With 5 bases removed from V and 0 bases from J, the gap between germline ends came to 20 bases. Germline CDR1 MGHRA, CDR2 YSYEKL. CDR3 length equals 17 residues. The CDR3 is CASSSQAHTGSSYEQYF. As DNA, the CDR3 is TGCGCCAGCAGCTCCCAAGCGCACACAGGGAGCTCCTACGAGCAGTACTTC.

This clone was observed a handful of times. The J gene is TRBJ1-6, the V gene TRBV19; D is perhaps TRBD1 (6 bases). The CDR3 is made up of 15 amino acids. Trimming took off 5 bases at V and 8 bases at J, with 16 bases between the two ends. The germline CDR1 and CDR2 sequences are LNHDA and SQIVND (reference sequence). The CDR3 bases are TGTGCCAGTAGTTTCCTGACCAGGGGATATTCACCCCTCCACTTT. Its protein is CASSFLTRGYSPLHF.

This clone was seen only a few times. The rearrangement joins TRBV3-1 (or the pseudogene TRBV3-2) to TRBJ1-5; D is possibly TRBD1 (6 bases). This CDR3 contains 16 residues. The germline CDR1 and CDR2 sequences are LGHDT and YNNKEL (reference sequence). Trimming shortened V by 1 base and J by 2 bases, and 12 bases separated the two germline ends. CDR3 coding DNA: TGTGCCAGCAGCCAAGGGGGACACGAAGGCAATCAGCCCCAGCATTTT. As protein: CASSQGGHEGNQPQHF.

The V call is TRBV4-2, the J call TRBJ2-6; D is uncertain. V was pared by 4 bases and J by 2 bases, with 3 bases between. The CDR3 contains 13 residues. The germline V gene encodes CDR1 LGHNA and CDR2 YNFKEQ. CDR3 nucleotide sequence: TGTGCCAGCAGCCCCACTGGGGCCAACGTCCTGACTTTC. Translation: CASSPTGANVLTF.

This clone was recorded a few times. The chain recombines TRBV19 with TRBJ2-5; D ambiguous. Deletions cut 3 bases from V and 1 base from J, with 6 bases between. In germline, CDR1 is LNHDA, CDR2 SQIVND (reference sequence). This CDR3 spans 13 amino acids. CDR3 protein: CASSMGSQETQYF. The CDR3 DNA is TGTGCCAGTAGTATGGGCAGCCAAGAGACCCAGTACTTC.